The clone carrying this TCR beta chain was found a few times. From the 5' RACE reads, TCRdb called clonotypes with MiXCR, one entry per CDR3 protein. Of approximately 160,000 distinct CDR3 sequences detected, approximately 6.2% appear once; the ten largest clones hold roughly 3%. This CDR3 spans 15 amino acids. Germline CDR1 is SGHVS and CDR2 is FQNEAQ. V dropped 1 base and J dropped 6 bases, with 10 bases sitting between them. The sample belongs to a study of T cells after yellow fever vaccination. The chain employs TRBV7-8 and TRBJ1-6, with no clear D. This TCR derives from a man between 18 and 29 years old who received the YFV17D yellow fever vaccine. The sample consisted of CD4+ T cells sorted from PBMCs, taken on the day of the first yellow fever vaccination. The CDR3 nucleotides are TGTGCCAGCAGCTTAGGCTCTCAGATTAATTCACCCCTCCACTTT. Its translation is CASSLGSQINSPLHF.